The sequence of this T cell receptor beta chain was determined in a study of CD8+ T cells in alopecia areata. RNA extraction was followed by reverse transcription into cDNA, which acted as the sequencing template. The protocol was immunoSEQ multiplex PCR, while the TCRdb copy is restricted to in-frame clones and leaves out a portion. The sample gives fewer than 100,000 clones, over 40% of which show up once; roughly 0.83% is in the top ten. V was clipped by 6 bases and J by 8 bases; unmatched bases: 6. The CDR3 is made up of 12 amino acids. Germline assignment: CDR1 SQVTM and CDR2 ANQGSEA. This receptor was obtained from a human donor with alopecia areata. The chain recombines TRBV29-1 with TRBJ2-1; 8 nucleotides match TRBD1. The sequenced material came from CD4+ T cells sorted from blood. CDR3 sequence: CSVVRGRDEQFF. The CDR3 region has the DNA TGCAGCGTAGTCAGGGGGCGAGATGAGCAGTTCTTC.